The 8 T cell receptor beta chains presented below share a single source sample, sequenced in a study of T cell repertoires in cytomegalovirus infection. In TCRdb, the reads were re-called with MiXCR into one record per CDR3 protein. The sample lists some 590,000 distinct CDR3 sequences; over 35% were seen once. These TCRs' antigens remain unknown. The specimen comprised cultured PBMCs, sampled from culture after CMV antigen stimulation. The receptors come from a human donor in good health (CMV status not recorded). Some clones in this sample may be carry-over from other donors' samples.

The J gene is TRBJ2-7, the V gene TRBV29-1; possibly TRBD1 for D (6 bases). Germline V gene lookup returns CDR1 SQVTM and CDR2 ANQGSEA. This CDR3 region has 14 residues. The V gene lost 4 bases and the J gene lost 4 bases, with 17 bases spanning the gap. This chain's CDR3 is CSVGLDREGYEQYF. The CDR3 DNA is TGCAGCGTTGGACTGGACAGAGAAGGATACGAGCAGTACTTC.

The rearrangement joins TRBV20-1 to TRBJ1-6; TRBD1 aligns across 8 bases. V was pared by 4 bases and J by 9 bases, with 5 bases of the junction left unmatched. Germline V lookup: CDR1 DFQATT, CDR2 SNEGSKA (reference sequence). The CDR3 is made up of 13 amino acids. CDR3 residues: CSAKGQGASPLHF. CDR3 sequence (DNA): TGCAGTGCTAAAGGGCAGGGGGCTTCACCCCTCCACTTT.

This clonotype has only a few counts. The J gene is TRBJ2-2, the V gene TRBV19, with TRBD1 matching over 11 bases. CDR1 and CDR2 from the germline V gene are LNHDA and SQIVND (reference sequence). There are 14 residues in the CDR3. V lost 10 bases, J lost 4 bases, and 5 bases stayed unmatched. CDR3 protein: CATSGTGGTGELFF. The CDR3 DNA is TGTGCCACCTCCGGGACAGGGGGCACCGGGGAGCTGTTTTTT.

In its sample, this clonotype was seen once. The chain employs TRBV2 and TRBJ2-4; possibly TRBD2 for D (6 bases). CDR3 size: 11 residues. Looked up from germline, CDR1 is SNHLY and CDR2 is FYNNEI. V shed 7 bases and J shed 8 bases, with 9 bases lying between them. In DNA form, the CDR3 reads TGTGCCAGCACCCCTAGCGACATTCAGTACTTC. Its protein is CASTPSDIQYF.

The J gene is TRBJ1-6, the V gene TRBV27; D possibly corresponds to TRBD1 (5 bases). The CDR3 spans 15 residues. Trimming took 4 bases from V and 8 from J, leaving 15 bases between them. Germline CDR1 and CDR2: MNHEY and SMNVEV (reference sequence). In DNA form, the CDR3 reads TGTGCCAGCAGTTCCCGGGACCGTTCTCATTCACCCCTCCACTTT. Encoded protein: CASSSRDRSHSPLHF.

The genes are TRBV7-2 and TRBJ2-1, with a possible D match to TRBD2 (5 bases). Germline V gene data show CDR1 as SGHTA and CDR2 as FQGNSA. This CDR3 is built from 13 residues. Deletions cut 7 bases from V and 14 bases from J, with 21 bases between. The CDR3 sequence is CASTLRRRVEEFF. CDR3 sequence (DNA): TGTGCCAGCACCCTGCGTAGGCGGGTAGAAGAGTTCTTC.

The chain is built from TRBV11-2 and TRBJ2-1; possible D gene TRBD2, 6 bases. This CDR3 is built from 15 residues. Germline V CDR1 and CDR2: SGHAT, FQNNGV. The V gene lost 5 bases and the J gene lost 3 bases, with 14 bases spanning the gap. CDR3 loop: CASSQAGLIYNEQFF. In DNA, the CDR3 is TGTGCCAGCAGCCAGGCCGGACTAATCTACAATGAGCAGTTCTTC.

The chain uses TRBV5-6 and TRBJ1-2, with D unresolved. CDR1 is SGHDT, CDR2 YYEEEE, per germline. The CDR3 runs 14 residues. V gave up 5 bases and J gave up 7 bases, with 18 bases separating them. CDR3 sequence reads: CASRGDALWGGYTF. CDR3 coding DNA: TGTGCCAGCAGGGGAGACGCACTATGGGGTGGCTACACCTTC.